The entry that follows covers one T cell receptor (beta chain) sequence. The clone's antigen remains unknown. Base quality data are lacking; no much larger clone is found one base away. The germline ends are 10 bases apart after V is trimmed by 5 bases and J by 1 base. CDR1 and CDR2 (SEHNR, FQNEAQ) derive from the germline V gene (reference sequence). The CDR3 starts with the cysteine, ends with the phenylalanine, and has 14 residues. Only CDR3 DNA is held: 42 bases, read in frame from base 1. The data stem from a study of CD8+CD57+ T cells in acquired aplastic anemia (dated by TCRdb to the late 2010s). About the full investigation: Extracted DNA from sorted CD4+ and CD8+ cells averaged around 3.2 ug, ranging from about 0.17 to 27.4 ug. CD8+CD57+ expansion was defined as frequency above the mean frequency observed in healthy subjects.

Here is what the overall study found, with its caveats: Around 30 CD8+ CDR3 sequences were found to be shared between patients and controls, but these sequences appeared to be highly expressed in patients and within the immunodominant clones of the patients. Between patients and healthy controls, no significant difference in CD8+ Simpson's diversity was found (P=0.060).

Flow cytometry had shown CD8+CD57+ cell expansion in the patients selected for sequencing. Every patient had severe acquired aplastic anemia, diagnosed using the International Study of Aplastic Anemia and Agranulocytosis and Camitta criteria. At the time blood was sampled, none of the patients had received any therapy. TCR repertoires of sorted CD4+ and CD8+ blood T cells from severe aplastic anemia patients and healthy subjects were deep-sequenced in the study. Patients were enrolled under clinicaltrials.gov protocols 00001620, 01623167, 00001397, 00071045, 00081523 and 00961064 in the USA. Ficoll-Paque density gradient centrifugation was used to isolate peripheral blood mononuclear cells. Before DNA was extracted, CD4+ and CD8+ T cells were sorted using either FACS or magnetic beads. Genomic DNA served as template for TCR beta VDJ combination and CDR3 sequence profiling. An Illumina HiSeq 2000 was the platform used for TCR repertoire sequencing. The paper's processing steps were these. Repertoire assessment relied on Simpson's diversity index, CDR3 size and DJ length profiles, and TRBV/TRBJ rearrangement plots. The immunodominant clone was defined as the most abundant DNA sequence in deep sequencing data. CDR3 amino acid sequences were screened for sharing across subjects and compared with published repertoires and the VDJdb database. TCRdb itself trimmed the public reads at Q25 with fastp, ran MiXCR and retained productive beta chains. When rows share a CDR3 protein, they turn into one entry using the most common DNA and genes. These V and J calls originate from TCRdb's pipeline instead of the authors' own analysis. Across this sample there are hundreds of thousands of distinct CDR3 sequences, with about half seen only once. The top ten clonotypes cover approximately 20% of the sample.

The sequenced material came from sorted CD4+, CD8+, or CD8+CD57+ T cells (not recorded which) from PBMCs. The origin of this receptor is a human donor with aplastic anemia. The sequence joins TRBV7-9 to TRBJ2-3; there is no confident call for the D gene. The CDR3 reads CASSPPVGTDTQYF. The nucleotide sequence reads as follows: TGTGCCAGCAGCCCTCCGGTGGGCACAGATACGCAGTATTTT.